Here is one T cell receptor (beta chain) with its context. The entry originates in a study of technical replicates of blood from a few donors. Produced via immunoSEQ multiplex PCR; TCRdb's table is partial and in-frame only. The table shows around 80,000 clones, with approximately 94% occurring only once. This clonotype was obtained from a human donor in good health. Input material: T cells isolated from PBMCs.

For the CDR3, the DNA is TGCGCCAGCAGCTATCCGGGACAGGGGGATATGAAGCAGTACTTC. As protein: CASSYPGQGDMKQYF. The chain joins TRBV5-1 to TRBJ2-7, with 11 bases matching TRBD1. V shed 3 bases, J shed 8 bases, and the junction held 10 bases outside the gene matches. Per the germline V gene, CDR1 is SGHRS and CDR2 is YFSETQ. The length of the CDR3 is 15 residues.